Below, 30 T cell receptor beta chains from the same sample are listed, as sequenced in a study of cytomegalovirus exposure and HLA in healthy donors. PCR employed 60 Vbeta and 13 Jbeta primers. Libraries were prepared by immunoSEQ multiplex PCR; TCRdb keeps only in-frame clonotypes and omits some of them. The table lists 55,000 to 65,000 clones. Material for sequencing was PBMCs. The receptor set was obtained from a woman younger than 35 in good health and CMV-seronegative.

The chain combines TRBV7-9 with TRBJ1-2; TRBD1 aligns across 7 bases. Germline CDR1 and CDR2: SEHNR and FQNEAQ (reference sequence). The CDR3 loop spans 14 amino acids. The trim removed 5 bases at V and 4 bases at J, leaving 7 bases unmatched. The CDR3 reads CASSPAGQRYGYTF. CDR3 in DNA: TGTGCCAGCAGCCCGGCGGGACAGCGCTATGGCTACACCTTC.

This chain joins TRBV2 and TRBJ1-1, with unresolved D. This CDR3 region has 14 residues. The germline V gene has CDR1 SNHLY and CDR2 FYNNEI. Trimming stripped 3 bases from V and 3 bases from J, with 11 bases between. The CDR3: CASSDRVVDTEAFF. Here the CDR3 DNA reads TGTGCCAGCAGTGATCGGGTCGTAGACACTGAAGCTTTCTTT.

The chain uses TRBV9 and TRBJ1-1, with D maybe TRBD1 (5 bases). Germline V gene data show CDR1 as SGDLS and CDR2 as YYNGEE. V was shortened by 7 bases and J by 0 bases, with 10 bases between the two germline ends. The CDR3 totals 13 residues. The CDR3 sequence: CASSDSMNTEAFF. The CDR3 DNA reads as TGTGCCAGCTCAGACAGTATGAACACTGAAGCTTTCTTT.

This rearrangement joins TRBV6-5 to TRBJ1-2, with a tentative D call TRBD1 (5 bases). This CDR3 is built from 15 residues. V was cut by 2 bases and J by 1 base, with 11 bases left in between. Looked up from germline, CDR1 is MNHEY and CDR2 is SVGAGI. The DNA for the CDR3 is TGTGCCAGCAGTTACGGGGGGACGAGTAACTATGGCTACACCTTC. Its protein is CASSYGGTSNYGYTF.

This chain joins TRBV9 and TRBJ1-2; D perhaps matches TRBD1 (5 bases). V gave up 0 bases and J gave up 3 bases, with 9 bases separating them. Germline V gives CDR1 SGDLS, CDR2 YYNGEE. The CDR3 has 14 amino acids. CDR3 sequence (DNA): TGTGCCAGCAGCGTAGGTCAGGGTGACTATGGCTACACCTTC. Translation: CASSVGQGDYGYTF.

J is TRBJ2-7 and V is TRBV30, with a possible D match to TRBD1 (5 bases). V was shortened by 0 bases and J by 9 bases, with 15 bases between the two germline ends. CDR1 is GTSNPN, CDR2 SVGIG, per germline (reference sequence). The CDR3 runs to 13 residues. CDR3 sequence: CAWSVWGEFGQYF. The DNA of the CDR3 is TGTGCCTGGAGTGTCTGGGGCGAATTTGGGCAGTACTTC.

The genes are TRBV19 and TRBJ1-1, with D possibly TRBD1 on 5 matching bases. V lost 1 base and J lost 4, with 10 bases in between. This CDR3 is built from 14 residues. Germline V gene lookup returns CDR1 LNHDA and CDR2 SQIVND (reference sequence). CDR3 bases: TGTGCCAGTAGTATAGGTCAGGGTCGCACTGAAGCTTTCTTT. Translation gives CASSIGQGRTEAFF.

V and J are TRBV5-1 and TRBJ1-1; tentative D call: TRBD1 (6 bases). CDR1 SGHRS and CDR2 YFSETQ come from the germline V gene. This CDR3 contains 14 residues. Trimming stripped 4 bases from V and 0 bases from J, with 10 bases between. The CDR3 here is CASSADSMNTEAFF. In DNA, the CDR3 is TGCGCCAGCAGCGCGGACAGCATGAACACTGAAGCTTTCTTT.

This chain connects TRBV29-1 to TRBJ1-5; D is ambiguous. V dropped 4 bases and J dropped 5 bases, with 3 bases sitting between them. The CDR3 is 10 residues long. Germline values: CDR1 SQVTM, CDR2 ANQGSEA. In DNA form, the CDR3 reads TGCAGCGTTGGAGATCAGCCCCAGCATTTT. This gives the protein CSVGDQPQHF.

The V and J genes are TRBV18 and TRBJ1-1, with no clear D. The CDR3 runs 13 residues. V lost 5 bases and J 1 base, leaving 8 bases between the germline ends. The V gene's germline CDR1 is KGHSH and CDR2 LQKENI. CDR3 coding DNA: TGTGCCAGCTCAGAGGATTCGAACACTGAAGCTTTCTTT. This translates into CASSEDSNTEAFF.

The chain is built from TRBV6-5 and TRBJ1-1; weak D call: TRBD1 (6 bases). The CDR3 has 13 residues. Germline-derived CDR1 and CDR2 are MNHEY and SVGAGI. V gave up 0 bases and J gave up 11 bases, with 13 bases separating them. The CDR3 DNA follows: TGTGCCAGCAGTTACTCGATGGGAAGGGGGGCTTTCTTT. Its translation is CASSYSMGRGAFF.

The chain recombines TRBV4-1 with TRBJ2-1, with TRBD2 matching over 8 bases. CDR1 MGHRA and CDR2 YSYEKL come from the germline V gene. V was clipped by 3 bases and J by 7 bases; unmatched bases: 8. CDR3 length equals 15 residues. CDR3 DNA: TGCGCCAGCAGCCATGGCGGGAGGAGGGGGAATGAGCAGTTCTTC. Its protein product is CASSHGGRRGNEQFF.

CDR3 loop: CASSVVGGDTDTQYF. In DNA, the CDR3 is TGTGCCAGCAGCGTAGTCGGGGGGGACACAGATACGCAGTATTTT. The rearrangement uses TRBV9 and TRBJ2-3, with 8 bases aligning to TRBD2. The CDR3 is 15 residues long. Per the germline V gene, CDR1 is SGDLS and CDR2 is YYNGEE. V shed 0 bases, J shed 2 bases, and the junction held 2 bases outside the gene matches.

The J gene is TRBJ1-4, the V gene TRBV7-9; 7 bases are shared with TRBD1. Losses at the gene ends were 5 bases for V and 7 bases for J; bases not matched to a gene: 10. This CDR3 is 15 amino acids long. Germline CDR1 is SEHNR and CDR2 is FQNEAQ (reference sequence). The CDR3 bases are TGTGCCAGCAGCCCTCGACAGGGTGGGAGTGAAAAACTGTTTTTT. This gives the protein CASSPRQGGSEKLFF.

This sequence joins TRBV19 and TRBJ1-1, with a possible D match to TRBD1 (5 bases). Germline CDR1 is LNHDA and CDR2 is SQIVND (reference sequence). The CDR3 is made up of 17 amino acids. V lost 10 bases and J 6 bases, leaving 30 bases between the germline ends. CDR3 residues: CATQDPASGEGRAEAFF. DNA for the CDR3: TGTGCCACCCAAGATCCCGCGTCGGGCGAGGGGAGGGCTGAAGCTTTCTTT.

The chain recombines TRBV6-1 with TRBJ1-5; D is uncertain. Germline V gives CDR1 MNHNS, CDR2 SASEGT. The CDR3 consists of 14 residues. The V end lost 0 bases, the J end lost 4 bases, and 7 bases lay between the germline ends. CDR3 in DNA: TGTGCCAGCAGTGAAGCGCTCGGTAATCAGCCCCAGCATTTT. This encodes CASSEALGNQPQHF.

The chain recombines TRBV7-9 with TRBJ2-1; D ambiguous. V was clipped by 5 bases and J by 11 bases, with 13 bases between them. Per the germline V gene, CDR1 is SEHNR and CDR2 is FQNEAQ (reference sequence). The CDR3 covers 12 residues. The CDR3 protein is CASSPSLVQQFF. CDR3 coding DNA: TGTGCCAGCAGCCCGAGCCTAGTGCAGCAGTTCTTC.

V is TRBV7-3 and J is TRBJ2-5; 8 bases match TRBD2. Losses at the gene ends were 0 bases for V and 4 bases for J; bases not matched to a gene: 4. CDR3 length equals 15 residues. The V gene's germline CDR1 is SGHTA and CDR2 FQGTGA. In nucleotides, the CDR3 is TGTGCCAGCAGCTTAACGAAAAGCGGGGGAGAGACCCAGTACTTC. Protein product: CASSLTKSGGETQYF.

The chain combines TRBV2 with TRBJ2-7; D gene unclear. V dropped 7 bases and J dropped 0 bases, with 13 bases sitting between them. Per the germline V gene, CDR1 is SNHLY and CDR2 is FYNNEI. CDR3 length: 14 residues. This CDR3 is CASKSLESSYEQYF. The CDR3 coding sequence is TGTGCCAGCAAATCCCTCGAGAGCTCCTACGAGCAGTACTTC.

The gene calls are TRBV6-1 and TRBJ2-2; D is ambiguous. The V gene's germline CDR1 is MNHNS and CDR2 SASEGT. V lost 0 bases and J lost 4, with 12 bases in between. The CDR3 runs 16 residues. The CDR3 region has the DNA TGTGCCAGCAGTGAAGCGAGTTCGAGATCCACCGGGGAGCTGTTTTTT. As protein: CASSEASSRSTGELFF.

The V call is TRBV5-1, the J call TRBJ1-2; TRBD1 aligns across 8 bases. V lost 2 bases, J lost 6 bases, and 9 bases stayed unmatched. The CDR3 runs to 15 residues. In germline, CDR1 is SGHRS, CDR2 YFSETQ. CDR3 DNA sequence: TGCGCCAGCAGCTTAGGGGGACAGGCACTCGATGGCTACACCTTC. It translates to CASSLGGQALDGYTF.

The chain employs TRBV13 and TRBJ1-1; D perhaps matches TRBD1 (6 bases). Trimming left V 5 bases short and J 7 bases short, with 17 bases between. This CDR3 has 14 amino acids. Germline V CDR1 and CDR2: PRHDT, FYEKMQ (reference sequence). CDR3 region: CASSPGGGDIEAFF. CDR3 bases: TGTGCCAGCAGCCCCGGAGGGGGGGATATTGAAGCTTTCTTT.

This chain links TRBV6-5 with TRBJ1-5; D is ambiguous. This CDR3 spans 14 amino acids. Germline assignment: CDR1 MNHEY and CDR2 SVGAGI. The V end was cut by 5 bases, the J end by 4 bases, with 12 bases between. The CDR3 loop reads CASSPTRGNQPQHF. The CDR3 DNA reads TGTGCCAGCAGTCCCACCCGAGGGAATCAGCCCCAGCATTTT.

The chain combines TRBV12-5 with TRBJ2-2, with D perhaps matching TRBD2 (6 bases). V dropped 10 bases and J dropped 3 bases, with 15 bases sitting between them. Germline CDR1 LGHNT, CDR2 FRNRAP. The CDR3 spans 14 residues. The CDR3 nucleotides read TGTGCTACCTCTCGGAGGGTGGACACCGGGGAGCTGTTTTTT. This sequence encodes CATSRRVDTGELFF.

This chain connects TRBV5-1 to TRBJ2-3; 8 bases are a match to TRBD2. The V segment lost 6 bases and the J segment 2 bases; nucleotides outside the gene matches: 5. From germline, CDR1 is SGHRS and CDR2 YFSETQ. There are 14 residues in the CDR3. The CDR3 loop reads CASTTGGATDTQYF. CDR3 DNA: TGCGCCAGCACCACGGGGGGGGCCACAGATACGCAGTATTTT.

The gene calls are TRBV2 and TRBJ2-5; 9 nucleotides align to TRBD2. This CDR3 spans 14 amino acids. The germline V gene has CDR1 SNHLY and CDR2 FYNNEI. The V gene end was trimmed by 3 bases and the J gene end by 5 bases; junction bases not matched to a gene: 4. The CDR3 spells CASSDWLAGETQYF. The CDR3 DNA reads TGTGCCAGCAGTGATTGGCTAGCGGGGGAGACCCAGTACTTC.

The rearrangement uses TRBV7-2 and TRBJ2-3; possibly TRBD1 for D (6 bases). The CDR3 length is 15 residues. Germline values: CDR1 SGHTA, CDR2 FQGNSA. Deletions cut 5 bases from V and 8 bases from J, with 20 bases between. CDR3 residues: CASSRDGGASGTQYF. The CDR3 nucleotides are TGTGCCAGCAGCCGTGATGGGGGCGCGTCCGGTACGCAGTATTTT.

The chain links TRBV10-3 to TRBJ2-7; 9 bases line up with TRBD2. This CDR3 has 15 residues. Germline CDR1 is ENHRY and CDR2 is SYGVKD. The junction had 13 bases not matched to a gene; V was cut back by 6 bases and J by 7 bases. In DNA form, the CDR3 reads TGTGCCATCAGCCCGCCTAGCGGGATTTCTAGGGAGCAGTACTTC. Protein sequence: CAISPPSGISREQYF.

V gene TRBV5-1 combines with J gene TRBJ2-3, with D possibly TRBD2 on 6 matching bases. There are 17 residues in the CDR3. Per the germline V gene, CDR1 is SGHRS and CDR2 is YFSETQ. Trimming left V 0 bases short and J 3 bases short, with 17 bases between. CDR3: CASSLAVPGESTDTQYF. CDR3 nucleotide sequence: TGCGCCAGCAGCTTGGCGGTTCCGGGGGAGTCGACAGATACGCAGTATTTT.

Points on this clone: One end of the junction is discordant with germline, which a read error may explain. V and J are TRBV15 and TRBJ1-6, with 7 bases matching TRBD1. This CDR3 spans 15 amino acids. The germline gives CDR1 LNHNV, CDR2 YYDKDF (reference sequence). CDR3 loop: CATSEDRQYSSPLHF. DNA of the CDR3: TGTGCCACCAGCGAGGACAGGCAGTATAGTTCACCCCTCCACTTT.